This T cell receptor beta chain stems from a study of beta chain features in type 1 diabetes. Study-wide results and caveats: Among patients with Type 1 diabetes, TCRB CDR3s were moderately but significantly shorter in every one of the four CD4+ subsets. At VDJ recombination sites, type 1 diabetes patients had fewer insertions and more deleted nucleotides. For cells with high TCR expression, cDNA sequencing could yield over-representation.

Sorted populations were all over 98% pure. V was pared by 1 base and J by 0 bases, with 3 bases between. The CDR3 covers 14 residues. CDR1 and CDR2 from the germline V gene are LGHNA and YSLEER. Every bit of the isolated RNA underwent reverse transcription, so sequencing read expressed TCRB transcripts. Some clones are missing from TCRdb's copy, which holds only in-frame ones; the method was immunoSEQ multiplex PCR. The profile shows about 120,000 clones, about 16% of them singletons. This clone was counted ten times or more. Its target is unknown. This clonotype was sampled from a man aged 25-45 years with type 1 diabetes. The chain is built from TRBV4-3 and TRBJ1-4; D not certain. The sequenced material came from central memory CD4+ T cells from blood. This CDR3 is CASSQATTNEKLFF. The CDR3 nucleotides read TGCGCCAGCAGCCAAGCCACAACTAATGAAAAACTGTTTTTT.